This T cell receptor beta chain was found in a study of cytomegalovirus exposure and HLA in healthy donors. Study-level results: In a later analysis, V- and J-gene trimming of beta chains associated with a DCLRE1C missense variant, replicated independently. Researchers reported in a later analysis that common viral pathogens appeared linked to several top clusters. Sequencing had likely introduced a cluster of highly shared sequence variants as an artifact. Reports showed the classifier diagnosing cytomegalovirus status with high specificity and sensitivity.

Worth noting for this clone: Its antigen is not identified.

The PCR contained 60 Vbeta and 13 Jbeta primers. Profiling relied on immunoSEQ multiplex PCR, and the TCRdb table lists in-frame clones only, not all of them. Here the sample spans around 120,000 clones, around 75% being singletons. The sample was PBMCs. This TCR came from a young woman in good health and CMV-seronegative.

This CDR3 reads CASSVGGYEQYF. CDR3 nucleotide sequence: TGTGCCAGCAGTGTTGGAGGATACGAGCAGTACTTC. The rearrangement joins TRBV28 to TRBJ2-7; a weak D match, TRBD2 (5 bases). Trimming took 5 bases from V and 4 from J, leaving 9 bases between them. Germline V gives CDR1 MDHEN, CDR2 SYDVKM. This CDR3 region has 12 residues.